Here is one TCR beta chain with its context. Antigen unknown. These data belong to a study of CD8 T cells in ankylosing spondylitis. Study-wide results and caveats: A TCR beta motif made of eight highly homologous variants seemed typical of ankylosing spondylitis blood. Clones linked to disease, bearing a CD8+ phenotype, were relatively rare in peripheral blood.

TCRdb analysed the 5' RACE reads with MiXCR anew, one entry per CDR3 protein. Here the sample spans 400,000 or so distinct CDR3 sequences, roughly 27% being singletons. The CDR3 consists of 11 residues. Trimming took 1 base from V and 10 from J, leaving 8 bases between them. The specimen sequenced was blood, either unsorted or a sorted T cell fraction (not recorded which). This TCR was sampled from a male donor with ankylosing spondylitis. V is TRBV12-3 or TRBV12-4 and J is TRBJ2-7; D is possibly TRBD1 (6 bases). The CDR3 DNA sequence: TGTGCCAGCAGTTTAGGACAGGCTCAGTACTTC. Protein product: CASSLGQAQYF.